The 3 T cell receptor beta chains reported below all come from one sample, sequenced in a study of T cell repertoires in cytomegalovirus infection. TCRdb ran MiXCR on the reads and lists one entry per CDR3 protein. This table holds approximately 700,000 distinct CDR3 sequences, 35% found once. The sequenced material came from PBMCs. The receptors come from a human donor in good health (CMV status not recorded). Some clones in this sample may be carry-over from other donors' samples.

The chain's CDR3 is CASSLNPGGELFF. The CDR3 bases are TGTGCCAGCAGCTTAAATCCCGGTGGGGAGCTGTTTTTT. This chain links TRBV7-3 with TRBJ2-2; D remains ambiguous. V was trimmed by 1 base and J by 8 bases, leaving 8 bases between them. Germline V CDR1 and CDR2: SGHTA, FQGTGA. The CDR3 spans 13 residues.

This rearrangement joins TRBV5-1 to TRBJ2-3; 13 bases map to TRBD2. V shed 3 bases, J shed 2 bases, and the junction held 12 bases outside the gene matches. This CDR3 has 19 amino acids. Per the germline V gene, CDR1 is SGHRS and CDR2 is YFSETQ. The DNA of the CDR3 is TGCGCCAGCAGCTCGGGGAGACTAGCGGGGGGTTCGCCCACAGATACGCAGTATTTT. Protein product: CASSSGRLAGGSPTDTQYF.

This sequence joins TRBV12-3 or TRBV12-4 and TRBJ2-3; D remains ambiguous. V was cut by 3 bases and J by 5 bases, with 6 bases left in between. The CDR3 is made up of 12 amino acids. In DNA form, the CDR3 reads TGTGCCAGCAGTTTCACAAGAGATACGCAGTATTTT. Protein product: CASSFTRDTQYF.